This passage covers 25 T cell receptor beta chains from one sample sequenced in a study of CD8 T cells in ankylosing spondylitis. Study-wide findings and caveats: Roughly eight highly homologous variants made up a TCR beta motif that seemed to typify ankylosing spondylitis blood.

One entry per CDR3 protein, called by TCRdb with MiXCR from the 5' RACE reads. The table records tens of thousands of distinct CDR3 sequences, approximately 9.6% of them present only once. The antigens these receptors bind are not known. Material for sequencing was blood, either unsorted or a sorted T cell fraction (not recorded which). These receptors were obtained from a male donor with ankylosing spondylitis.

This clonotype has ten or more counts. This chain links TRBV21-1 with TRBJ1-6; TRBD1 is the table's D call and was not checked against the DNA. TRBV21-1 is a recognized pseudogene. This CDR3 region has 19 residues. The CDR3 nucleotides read TGTGCCAGCAGCAAAGGATTCCAGGGGGCAGGCTCCTATAATTCACCCCTCCACTTT. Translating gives CASSKGFQGAGSYNSPLHF.

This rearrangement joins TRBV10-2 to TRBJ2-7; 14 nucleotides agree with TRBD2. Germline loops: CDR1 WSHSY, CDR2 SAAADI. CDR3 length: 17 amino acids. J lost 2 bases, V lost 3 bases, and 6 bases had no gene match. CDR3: CASSDPLTSGRAYEQYV. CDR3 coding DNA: TGCGCCAGCAGTGATCCCTTGACTAGCGGGAGGGCCTACGAGCAGTACGTC.

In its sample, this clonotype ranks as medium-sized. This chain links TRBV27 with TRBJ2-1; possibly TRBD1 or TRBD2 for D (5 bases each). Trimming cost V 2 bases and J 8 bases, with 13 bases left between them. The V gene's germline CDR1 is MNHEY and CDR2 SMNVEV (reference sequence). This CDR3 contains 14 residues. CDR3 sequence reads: CASSLDGGGDEQFF. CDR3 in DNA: TGTGCCAGCAGTTTAGATGGGGGTGGCGATGAGCAGTTCTTC.

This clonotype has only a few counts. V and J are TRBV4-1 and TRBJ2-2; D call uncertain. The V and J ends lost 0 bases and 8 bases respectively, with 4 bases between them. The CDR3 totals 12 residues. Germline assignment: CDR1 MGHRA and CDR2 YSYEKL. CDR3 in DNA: TGCGCCAGCAGCCAAGAAGGAGGGGAGCTGTTTTTT. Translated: CASSQEGGELFF.

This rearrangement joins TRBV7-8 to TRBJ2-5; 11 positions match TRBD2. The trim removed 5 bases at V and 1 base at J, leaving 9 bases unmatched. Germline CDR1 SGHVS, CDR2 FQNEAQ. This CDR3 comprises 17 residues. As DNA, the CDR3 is TGTGCCAGCAGCCTCTCGCTAGCGGGAGGTTCCCAAGAGACCCAGTACTTC. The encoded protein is CASSLSLAGGSQETQYF.

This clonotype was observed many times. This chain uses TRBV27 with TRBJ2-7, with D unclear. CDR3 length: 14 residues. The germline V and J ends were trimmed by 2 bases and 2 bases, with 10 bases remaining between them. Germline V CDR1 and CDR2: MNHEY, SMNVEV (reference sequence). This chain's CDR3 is CASSLGRSTYEQYF. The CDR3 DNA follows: TGTGCCAGCAGTTTAGGGCGGTCCACCTACGAGCAGTACTTC.

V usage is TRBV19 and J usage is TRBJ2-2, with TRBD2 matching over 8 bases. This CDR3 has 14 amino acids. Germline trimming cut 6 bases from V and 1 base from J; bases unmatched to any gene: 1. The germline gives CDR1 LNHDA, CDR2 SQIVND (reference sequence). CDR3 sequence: CASRAGENTGELFF. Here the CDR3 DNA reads TGTGCCAGTAGAGCGGGAGAGAACACCGGGGAGCTGTTTTTT.

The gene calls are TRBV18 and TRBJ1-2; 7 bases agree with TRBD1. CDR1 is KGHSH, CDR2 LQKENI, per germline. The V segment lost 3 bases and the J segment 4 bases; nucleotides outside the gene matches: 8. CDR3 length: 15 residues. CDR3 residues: CASSPEAGTAYGYTF. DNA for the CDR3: TGTGCCAGCTCACCCGAGGCCGGGACAGCCTATGGCTACACCTTC. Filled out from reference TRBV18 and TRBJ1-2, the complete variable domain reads NAGVMQNPRHLVRRRGQEARLRCSPMKGHSHVYWYRQLPEEGLKFMVYLQKENIIDESGMPKERFSAEFPKEGPSILRIQQVVRGDSAAYFCASSPEAGTAYGYTFGSGTRLTVV.

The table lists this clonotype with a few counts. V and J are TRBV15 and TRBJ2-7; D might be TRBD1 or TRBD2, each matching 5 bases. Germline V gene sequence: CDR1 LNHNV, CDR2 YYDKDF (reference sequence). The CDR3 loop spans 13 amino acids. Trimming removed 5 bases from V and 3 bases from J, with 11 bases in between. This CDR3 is CATSEGRVYEQYF. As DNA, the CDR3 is TGTGCCACCAGCGAGGGACGCGTCTACGAGCAGTACTTC.

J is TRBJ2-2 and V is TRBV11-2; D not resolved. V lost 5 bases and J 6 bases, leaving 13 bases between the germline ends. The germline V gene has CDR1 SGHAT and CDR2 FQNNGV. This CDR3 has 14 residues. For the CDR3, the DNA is TGTGCCAGCAGCGCTTCTATGTGGTCCGGGGAGCTGTTTTTT. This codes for CASSASMWSGELFF.

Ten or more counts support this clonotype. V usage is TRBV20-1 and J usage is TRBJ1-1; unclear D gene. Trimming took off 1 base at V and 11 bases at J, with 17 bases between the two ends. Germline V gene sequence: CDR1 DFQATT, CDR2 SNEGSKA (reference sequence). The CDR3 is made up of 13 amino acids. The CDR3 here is CSARGTGDVWAFF. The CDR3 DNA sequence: TGCAGTGCTAGAGGAACGGGCGATGTATGGGCTTTCTTT.

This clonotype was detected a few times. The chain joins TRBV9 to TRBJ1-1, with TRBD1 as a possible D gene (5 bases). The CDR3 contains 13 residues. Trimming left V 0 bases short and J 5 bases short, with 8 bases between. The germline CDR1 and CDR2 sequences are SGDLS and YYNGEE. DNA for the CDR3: TGTGCCAGCAGCGTAGCAGGGATGACTGAAGCTTTCTTT. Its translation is CASSVAGMTEAFF.

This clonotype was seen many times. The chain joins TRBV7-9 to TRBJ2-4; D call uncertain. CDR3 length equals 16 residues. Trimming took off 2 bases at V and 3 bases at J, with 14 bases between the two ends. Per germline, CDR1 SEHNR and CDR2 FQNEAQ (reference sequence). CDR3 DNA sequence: TGTGCCAGCAGCTTACCCCACGGAGTAGGCAAAAACATTCAGTACTTC. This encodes CASSLPHGVGKNIQYF.

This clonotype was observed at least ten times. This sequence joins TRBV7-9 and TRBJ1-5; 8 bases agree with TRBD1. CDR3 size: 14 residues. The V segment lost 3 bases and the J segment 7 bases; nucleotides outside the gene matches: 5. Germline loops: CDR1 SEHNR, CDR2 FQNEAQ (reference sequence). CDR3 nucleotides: TGTGCCAGCAGCTTTTCCGGACAGGGACAGCCCCAGCATTTT. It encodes CASSFSGQGQPQHF.

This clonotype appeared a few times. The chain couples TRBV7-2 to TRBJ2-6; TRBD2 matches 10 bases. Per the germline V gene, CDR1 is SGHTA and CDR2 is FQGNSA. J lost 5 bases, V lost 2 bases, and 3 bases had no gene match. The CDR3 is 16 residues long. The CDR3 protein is CASSLLAGDWANVLTF. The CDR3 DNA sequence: TGTGCCAGCAGCTTACTAGCGGGAGACTGGGCCAACGTCCTGACTTTC.

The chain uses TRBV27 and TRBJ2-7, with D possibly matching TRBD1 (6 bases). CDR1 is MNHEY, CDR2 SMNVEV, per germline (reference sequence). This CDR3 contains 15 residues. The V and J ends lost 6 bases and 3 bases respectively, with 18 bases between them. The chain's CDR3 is CASRSPTGRFYEQYF. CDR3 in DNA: TGTGCCAGCAGATCCCCGACAGGAAGGTTCTACGAGCAGTACTTC.

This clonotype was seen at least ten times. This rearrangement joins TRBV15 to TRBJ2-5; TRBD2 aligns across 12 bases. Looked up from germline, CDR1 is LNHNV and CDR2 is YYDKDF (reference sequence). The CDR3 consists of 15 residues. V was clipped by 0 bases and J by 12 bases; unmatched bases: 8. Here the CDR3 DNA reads TGTGCCACCAGCAGAGATGGGACTAGCGGGTCTGAAGAGTACTTC. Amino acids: CATSRDGTSGSEEYF.

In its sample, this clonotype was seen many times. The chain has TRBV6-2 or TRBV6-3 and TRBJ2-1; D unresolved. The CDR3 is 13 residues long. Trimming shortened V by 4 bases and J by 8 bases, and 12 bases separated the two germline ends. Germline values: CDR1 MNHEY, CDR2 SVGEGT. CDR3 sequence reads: CASSWISPDEQFF. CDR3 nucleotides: TGTGCCAGCAGTTGGATCTCCCCCGATGAGCAGTTCTTC.

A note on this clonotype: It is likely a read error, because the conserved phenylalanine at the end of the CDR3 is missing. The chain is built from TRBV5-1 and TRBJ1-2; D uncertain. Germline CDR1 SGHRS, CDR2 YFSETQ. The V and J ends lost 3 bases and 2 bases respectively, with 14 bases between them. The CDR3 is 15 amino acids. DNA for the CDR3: TGCGCCAGCAGCTGGACGACGGGCGGAAACTATGGCTACACCTCC. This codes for CASSWTTGGNYGYTS.

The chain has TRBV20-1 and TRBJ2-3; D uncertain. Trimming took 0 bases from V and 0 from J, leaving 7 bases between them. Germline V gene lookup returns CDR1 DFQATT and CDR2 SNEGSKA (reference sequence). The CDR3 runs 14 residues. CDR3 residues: CSARESGSTDTQYF. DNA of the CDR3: TGCAGTGCTAGAGAATCTGGGAGCACAGATACGCAGTATTTT.

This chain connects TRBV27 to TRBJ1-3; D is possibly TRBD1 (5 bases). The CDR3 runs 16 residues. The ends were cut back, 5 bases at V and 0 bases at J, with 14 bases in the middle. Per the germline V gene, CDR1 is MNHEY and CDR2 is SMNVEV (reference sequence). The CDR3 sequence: CASSKVRGLSGNTIYF. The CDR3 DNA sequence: TGTGCCAGCAGTAAGGTCCGGGGCCTCTCTGGAAACACCATATATTTT.

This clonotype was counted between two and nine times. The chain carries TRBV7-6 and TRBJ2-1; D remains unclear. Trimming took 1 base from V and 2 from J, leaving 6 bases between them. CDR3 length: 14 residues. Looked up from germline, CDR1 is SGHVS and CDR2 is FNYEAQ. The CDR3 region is CASSLVAPYNEQFF. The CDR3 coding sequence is TGTGCCAGCAGCTTAGTTGCTCCCTACAATGAGCAGTTCTTC.

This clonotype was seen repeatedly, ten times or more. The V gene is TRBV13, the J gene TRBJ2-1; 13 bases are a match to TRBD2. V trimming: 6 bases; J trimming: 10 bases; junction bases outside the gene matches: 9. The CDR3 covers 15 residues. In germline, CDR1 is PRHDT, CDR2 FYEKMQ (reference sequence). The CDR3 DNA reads TGTGCCAGCAGTTCCGGGACTAGCGGGACCGGAGAGCAGTTCTTC. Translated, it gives CASSSGTSGTGEQFF.

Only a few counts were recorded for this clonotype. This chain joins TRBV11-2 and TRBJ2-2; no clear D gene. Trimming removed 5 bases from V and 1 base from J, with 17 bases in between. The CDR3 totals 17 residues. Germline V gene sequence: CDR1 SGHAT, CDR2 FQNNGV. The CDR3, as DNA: TGTGCCAGCAGCCCCCCGGGCTCCTTAAGGAACACCGGGGAGCTGTTTTTT. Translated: CASSPPGSLRNTGELFF. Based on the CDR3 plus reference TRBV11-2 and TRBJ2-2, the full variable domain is EAGVAQSPRYKIIEKRQSVAFWCNPISGHATLYWYQQILGQGPKLLIQFQNNGVVDDSQLPKDRFSAERLKGVDSTLKIQPAKLEDSAVYLCASSPPGSLRNTGELFFGEGSRLTVL.

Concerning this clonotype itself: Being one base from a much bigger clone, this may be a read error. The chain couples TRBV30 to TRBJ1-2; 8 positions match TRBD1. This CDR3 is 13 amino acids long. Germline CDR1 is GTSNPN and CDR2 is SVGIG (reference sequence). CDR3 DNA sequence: TGTGTCTGGAGTCCCGGGACAGGATATGGCTACACCTTC. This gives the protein CVWSPGTGYGYTF. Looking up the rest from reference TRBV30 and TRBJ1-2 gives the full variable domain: SQTIHQWPATLVQPVGSPLSLECTVEGTSNPNLYWYRQAAGRGLQLLFYSVGIGQISSEVPQNLSASRPQDRQFILSSKKLLLSDSGFYLCVWSPGTGYGYTFGSGTRLTVV.